A single sample gave rise to the 15 T cell receptor beta chains below, sequenced in a study of cytomegalovirus exposure and HLA in healthy donors. The study ran its PCR with 60 Vbeta and 13 Jbeta primers. Profiled with immunoSEQ multiplex PCR; TCRdb holds only in-frame clones, not every one. The table includes approximately 90,000 clones, 75% detected once. Sequenced material: PBMCs. Receptors were obtained from a man aged 35 to 55 in good health and CMV-seronegative.

This chain links TRBV14 with TRBJ1-2; 7 bases are a match to TRBD1. CDR1 and CDR2 from the germline V gene are SGHDN and FVKESK. This CDR3 has 18 amino acids. V dropped 1 base and J dropped 3; count of bases not matched to a gene: 14. This CDR3 reads CASSQGGTDYSPHYGYTF. CDR3 in DNA: TGTGCCAGCAGCCAAGGAGGGACAGACTACAGCCCTCACTATGGCTACACCTTC.

There are a few counts of this clone. The gene calls are TRBV7-9 and TRBJ1-6; a weak D match, TRBD1 (5 bases). Per the germline V gene, CDR1 is SEHNR and CDR2 is FQNEAQ (reference sequence). The CDR3 is 12 residues long. DNA for the CDR3: TGTTCCGGAGGGACGCCCAATTCACCCCTCCACTTT. Its protein product is CSGGTPNSPLHF. Full variable domain (remainder filled in from reference TRBV7-9 and TRBJ1-6): DTGVSQNPRHKITKRGQNVTFRCDPISEHNRLYWYRQTLGQGPEFLTYFQNEAQLEKSRLLSDRFSAERPKGSFSTLEIQRTEQGDSAMYLCSGGTPNSPLHFGNGTRLTVT.

V and J are TRBV5-1 and TRBJ2-5; the D gene is possibly TRBD2 (6 bases). V lost 2 bases to trimming and J lost 3 bases, with 8 bases between them. The CDR3 spans 13 residues. The germline V gene has CDR1 SGHRS and CDR2 YFSETQ. This chain's CDR3 is CASSFGGEETQYF. In DNA form, the CDR3 reads TGCGCCAGCAGCTTTGGAGGGGAAGAGACCCAGTACTTC.

The CDR3 sequence is CSVDLASDTQYF. The CDR3 DNA reads as TGCAGCGTCGACCTAGCGTCAGATACGCAGTATTTT. The V gene is TRBV29-1, the J gene TRBJ2-3, with D possibly being TRBD2 (6 bases). There are 12 residues in the CDR3. Germline V lookup: CDR1 SQVTM, CDR2 ANQGSEA. Trimming stripped 6 bases from V and 4 bases from J, with 11 bases between.

V and J are TRBV29-1 and TRBJ1-1; D gene unclear. Per the germline V gene, CDR1 is SQVTM and CDR2 is ANQGSEA. V lost 3 bases and J lost 5, with 10 bases in between. The CDR3 is 12 residues long. The CDR3 bases are TGCAGCGTTGAGAGGGCGATGACTGAAGCTTTCTTT. It is translated as CSVERAMTEAFF.

This chain connects TRBV30 to TRBJ1-1; TRBD1 agrees at 9 bases. There are 17 residues in the CDR3. With 4 bases clipped from V and 1 base from J, the junction kept 13 bases outside the gene matches. Germline-derived CDR1 and CDR2 are GTSNPN and SVGIG (reference sequence). CDR3 DNA sequence: TGTGCCTGGACTCGCCTACAGGGGGCTGGATGGAACACTGAAGCTTTCTTT. Translation: CAWTRLQGAGWNTEAFF. The entire variable domain, with the rest obtained from reference TRBV30 and TRBJ1-1, is as follows: SQTIHQWPATLVQPVGSPLSLECTVEGTSNPNLYWYRQAAGRGLQLLFYSVGIGQISSEVPQNLSASRPQDRQFILSSKKLLLSDSGFYLCAWTRLQGAGWNTEAFFGQGTRLTVV.

J is TRBJ1-5 and V is TRBV5-6; no firm D call. Germline values: CDR1 SGHDT, CDR2 YYEEEE. The V end was cut by 1 base, the J end by 4 bases, with 6 bases between. The length of the CDR3 is 13 residues. CDR3: CASSLSGNQPQHF. CDR3 bases: TGTGCCAGCAGCTTGAGCGGGAATCAGCCCCAGCATTTT. The full variable domain, in which reference TRBV5-6 and TRBJ1-5 provide the parts outside the CDR3, is DAGVTQSPTHLIKTRGQQVTLRCSPKSGHDTVSWYQQALGQGPQFIFQYYEEEERQRGNFPDRFSGHQFPNYSSELNVNALLLGDSALYLCASSLSGNQPQHFGDGTRLSIL.

This clone has only a few counts. This chain links TRBV6-1 with TRBJ1-5, with 10 bases aligning to TRBD1. The length of the CDR3 is 16 residues. V trimming: 4 bases; J trimming: 9 bases; junction bases outside the gene matches: 12. The germline V gene has CDR1 MNHNS and CDR2 SASEGT. The CDR3 loop reads CASSARPGQGSRPQHF. The CDR3 DNA follows: TGTGCCAGCAGTGCCCGTCCGGGACAGGGGTCTCGGCCCCAGCATTTT.

This clone was counted only a few times. The genes are TRBV5-5 and TRBJ1-4; unclear D gene. Germline CDR1 SGHKS, CDR2 YYEKEE (reference sequence). Trimming pared 1 base from V and 2 bases from J, leaving 3 bases between. The CDR3 length is 13 residues. In DNA, the CDR3 is TGTGCCAGCAGCTTGCTGACTAATGAAAAACTGTTTTTT. Translation gives CASSLLTNEKLFF.

The CDR3 DNA reads as TGCGCCAGCACGTCGGGTAGCGGCTACACCTTC. Protein: CASTSGSGYTF. The chain is built from TRBV4-3 and TRBJ1-2; D is undetermined. Germline CDR1 is LGHNA and CDR2 is YSLEER. Trimming stripped 7 bases from V and 8 bases from J, with 11 bases between. CDR3 length equals 11 residues.

The CDR3 region is CASSDGPLGLNEKLFF. CDR3 coding DNA: TGCGCCAGCAGCGACGGTCCCCTGGGACTTAATGAAAAACTGTTTTTT. V gene TRBV5-1 combines with J gene TRBJ1-4, with D tentatively TRBD1 (5 bases). There are 16 residues in the CDR3. The V end was cut by 4 bases, the J end by 4 bases, with 17 bases between. Germline CDR1 is SGHRS and CDR2 is YFSETQ. The whole variable domain, filled in from reference TRBV5-1 and TRBJ1-4, reads KAGVTQTPRYLIKTRGQQVTLSCSPISGHRSVSWYQQTPGQGLQFLFEYFSETQRNKGNFPGRFSGRQFSNSRSEMNVSTLELGDSALYLCASSDGPLGLNEKLFFGSGTQLSVL.

This clone was detected only a few times. The chain recombines TRBV29-1 with TRBJ2-1, with 10 bases identical to TRBD2. The V and J ends lost 6 bases and 7 bases, in that order; junction bases with no gene match: 6. CDR1 is SQVTM, CDR2 ANQGSEA, per germline. CDR3 length: 13 residues. The CDR3 region is CSVSGGDTNEQFF. The CDR3 nucleotides are TGCAGCGTAAGCGGGGGGGATACGAATGAGCAGTTCTTC.

A remark on this clone: Other DNA sequences of this sample code for an identical CDR3. The chain links TRBV7-9 to TRBJ2-2, with 7 bases identical to TRBD1. Trimming at V came to 5 bases and at J to 5 bases, leaving 2 bases not matched to a gene. Per germline, CDR1 SEHNR and CDR2 FQNEAQ (reference sequence). This CDR3 has 13 amino acids. This chain's CDR3 is CASSPQGTGELFF. CDR3 bases: TGTGCCAGCAGCCCACAGGGGACCGGGGAGCTGTTTTTT.

The table lists this clone with a few counts. The chain employs TRBV9 and TRBJ2-7; D perhaps matches TRBD2 (6 bases). This CDR3 comprises 13 residues. Per the germline V gene, CDR1 is SGDLS and CDR2 is YYNGEE. Between the trimmed V and J ends, which lost 1 base and 6 bases, there was a span of 11 bases. The CDR3 loop reads CASSVMEGGEQYF. The CDR3 bases are TGTGCCAGCAGCGTAATGGAGGGTGGCGAGCAGTACTTC.

The genes are TRBV14 and TRBJ1-1; D may be TRBD1 (6 bases). The germline V and J ends were trimmed by 4 bases and 0 bases, with 12 bases remaining between them. The CDR3 has 15 amino acids. CDR1 SGHDN and CDR2 FVKESK come from the germline V gene. The CDR3 protein is CASSRDRFMNTEAFF. For the CDR3, the DNA is TGTGCCAGCAGCCGAGACAGGTTCATGAACACTGAAGCTTTCTTT.